The T cell receptor (beta chain) described here comes from a study of metastatic and nonmetastatic thyroid tumors. This clone appeared many times. What it binds is unknown. This CDR3 is 15 amino acids long. Trimming at V came to 3 bases and at J to 11 bases, leaving 14 bases not matched to a gene. The germline gives CDR1 MDHEN, CDR2 SYDVKM. Authors' data handling: Built for papillary thyroid cancer, a distant-metastasis classifier drew on CDR3 differences across clinicopathological groups. With MiXCR, TCRdb reprocessed the PCR reads. For this entry, the V and J calls and clone size follow TCRdb and not the study's own pipeline. The sample consists of tens of thousands of clones, roughly 19% of them appearing once. Broader study findings: TCR beta diversity was reportedly significantly higher in malignant thyroid tumors than benign nodules, in blood and tumor.

All patients reached thyroid surgery having received no treatment beforehand. The sequencing sample was made of blood. This TCR came from a male donor with papillary thyroid cancer or a benign thyroid nodule (not recorded which). Some clones in this sample may be carry-over from other donors' samples. The genes are TRBV28 and TRBJ1-1, with 8 bases that match TRBD1. The CDR3 sequence: CASSLTGQGSLGAFF. CDR3 DNA: TGTGCCAGCAGTTTGACAGGACAGGGTAGTCTGGGGGCTTTCTTT.